This T cell receptor beta chain was recovered during a study of T cell responses to AZD1222 COVID-19 vaccine. Overall study results and limits: Without day 14 samples, only post-peak T cell repertoires were studied.

This clone was counted a few times. The antigen remains unidentified. The repertoire was sequenced with immunoSEQ multiplex PCR; TCRdb's copy has only in-frame clones and lacks some. The top ten clones hold approximately 1.6% of a sample with 160,000 or so clones, 85% to 95% of them seen once. The source was peripheral blood, collected 28 days after the second AZD1222 dose. The source is an adult who received the AZD1222 COVID-19 vaccine.

The CDR3 loop reads CASSLAPREGLKTQYF. In DNA, the CDR3 is TGTGCCAGCAGCTTGGCTCCGCGGGAGGGCCTGAAGACCCAGTACTTC. The V gene is TRBV7-3, the J gene TRBJ2-5; TRBD2 matches 9 bases. Germline CDR1 reads SGHTA; CDR2 reads FQGTGA. Trimming at V came to 3 bases and at J to 6 bases, leaving 11 bases not matched to a gene. The CDR3 length is 16 residues.